A single T cell receptor beta chain is shown here with its context. The antigen this receptor binds is unknown. Base qualities were left out, and no much larger clone turns up one base away. Interpreted using the paper, the time point label stands for: baseline pretreatment blood. In the paper's terms, the treatment or condition label means: 15 Gy SBRT to primary tumor, nephrectomy 4 weeks later. To follow tumor-enriched clonotypes, serial peripheral blood was collected from radiation-treated patients at baseline and at 2 weeks and 4 weeks after SBRT. Every patient had renal cell carcinoma of clear cell pathology. The QIAamp DNA Blood Mini Kit (Qiagen) was used to prepare genomic DNA for TCR sequencing. The analyses included only samples that passed all quality control checks. This sample stems from a study of radiation and T cells in renal cell carcinoma (TCRdb year 2020). Context from the whole study: Samples were obtained from a clinical trial, in which 15 Gy stereotactic body radiation therapy was delivered to primary renal cell carcinomas and nephrectomy was performed 4 weeks later. In the approximately 57 samples combined, some 4,100,000 unique CDR3 nucleotide sequences were found, encoding 2.5 million or so unique CDR3 amino acid sequences. In total, approximately 55 samples, comprising 25 or so tumors and roughly 27 peripheral blood samples, were subjected to TCR beta sequencing.

Its CDR3 holds 13 amino acids, cysteine through phenylalanine. CDR3 DNA only is kept here, 39 bases in frame from base 1. At the junction V is shortened by 3 bases and J by 8 bases; bases outside the gene matches: 4. As encoded in the germline V gene, CDR1 is KGHSH while CDR2 is LQKENI. The immunoSEQ kit was used, according to the manufacturer's recommendations, to generate TCR beta libraries from genomic DNA. For library preparation, a first multiplex PCR was performed with proprietary primers, followed by a second PCR in which unique barcodes were added, and bead cleanups were performed after each round. A positive control reaction and a negative control reaction, both provided in the kit, were run with every batch of samples. The final libraries were assessed on an Agilent 4200 TapeStation D1000 ScreenTape, pooled by volume, and quantified by qPCR. Sequencing was performed on an Illumina NextSeq500 with a MidOutput 150-cycle cartridge, and 156 Read1 and 15 Index1 cycles were run with kit custom primers. The pooled library was loaded at approximately 0.95 pM with approximately 20% PhiX control spiked in. On the authors' methods: The vendor-processed data were analyzed in R, and a clonotype was defined as all T cells that share the same CDR3 nucleotide sequence. For clone abundance analyses, frequencies were normalized to the 10,000 most abundant clones per sample. Public T cell clones, which averaged fewer than five per sample, were removed prior to analysis. Tumor-enriched and baseline blood-enriched clonotypes were defined by at least a 32-fold difference in abundance between compartments. Clonotypes expanded or contracted between blood time points were identified with a beta-binomial differential abundance model. Similarity between tumor and blood repertoires was quantified using the Baroni-Urbani and Buser coefficient, and groups were compared with two-tailed Wilcoxon tests in R. TCRdb re-hosts the immuneACCESS table, in-frame sequences only. Its copies lack some clones; in the studies checked, an unresolved V gene accounts for under half of them, and the cause for the rest is not known. V, J and clone size derive from that table, while D and trimming were established from the DNA sequence. Here the sample has approximately 110,000 clones; roughly 80% occur a single time. The ten largest make up approximately 3% of the sample.

The study at large found these results: With a single-armed trial design, the study had no way to address how radiation dose or scheduling affects the TCR repertoire. In blood, the top tumor clonotypes increased from baseline to 2 weeks after radiation and then shrank by 4 weeks, which suggests a temporary expansion of tumor-resident clones. Because pretreatment tumor biopsies were not available, the study could not determine whether clonotypes were already present within the tumor at baseline. Dynamics of the blood repertoire were not tracked past 4 weeks after treatment.

The sequences come from blood, collected from a patient whose treatment included radiotherapy and nephrectomy. The receptor comes from a woman aged 55-75 years with renal cell carcinoma. The chain joins TRBV18 to TRBJ1-2; 9 nucleotides in the junction match TRBD1. Here is the DNA: TGTGCCAGCTCACCGGACAGGGGATCCGGCTACACCTTC. This codes for CASSPDRGSGYTF.